The clone carrying this T cell receptor (beta chain) was observed a handful of times. This sample was included in a study of T cells in Graves' hyperthyroidism and ophthalmopathy. The CDR3 loop spans 12 amino acids. The V end lost 1 base, the J end lost 16 bases, and 14 bases lay between the germline ends. In germline, CDR1 is SGHTA, CDR2 FQGNSA. Exclusions: uncontrolled infection, other autoimmune disease, pregnancy, lactation. 10 ml of fresh peripheral blood supplied the PBMCs. Amplified regions were TCR beta CDR3 sequences from RNA transcripts. HTBI primers were the set used in a first-round RT-PCR of the TCR CDR3. MiXCR, applied by TCRdb to the multiplex PCR reads, yields one record per CDR3 protein. The table records under 350,000 distinct CDR3 sequences, under 25% of them present only once.

J is TRBJ2-1 and V is TRBV7-2; D remains unclear. Sequenced input: blood. This clonotype was obtained from a woman between 50 and 59 years old with Graves' hyperthyroidism. The CDR3 bases are TGTGCCAGCAGCTTAGGAGTCGGACCCCTCTTCTTC. This codes for CASSLGVGPLFF.